These 16 T cell receptor beta chains came from one sample sequenced in a study of CD8+CD57+ T cells in acquired aplastic anemia. TCR beta VDJ and CDR3 profiles were obtained from a genomic DNA template. MiXCR, run by TCRdb on the reads, gives a single entry per CDR3 protein. Here the sample spans 270,000 or so distinct CDR3 sequences, approximately 79% being singletons. Patients who underwent sequencing had shown CD8+CD57+ cell expansion by flow cytometry. Sequencing was performed on sorted CD4+, CD8+, or CD8+CD57+ T cells (not recorded which) from PBMCs. The receptors originated from a human donor with aplastic anemia.

In its sample, this clonotype was seen a few times. The chain recombines TRBV12-3 or TRBV12-4 with TRBJ2-7; D gene ambiguous. CDR3 length equals 12 residues. Deletions cut 2 bases from V and 4 bases from J, with 6 bases between. Here the CDR3 DNA reads TGTGCCAGCAGTTTATCGGGTTACGAGCAGTACTTC. Amino acids: CASSLSGYEQYF.

Turning to this clonotype: Given the absence of the conserved phenylalanine or tryptophan at the CDR3 end, a read error is likely. The DNA is left out, because the CDR3 cannot be placed on it with certainty; the CDR3 is given as TCRdb lists it. V usage is TRBV7-9 and J usage is TRBJ2-1; the table's D call, TRBD1, was not checked against the DNA. The CDR3 length is 13 residues, termini included. Germline V gene data show CDR1 as SEHNR and CDR2 as FQNEAQ (reference sequence). This chain's CDR3 is CASSYQRIGERDD.

V gene TRBV9 combines with J gene TRBJ2-1, with D possibly matching TRBD1 (5 bases). The germline V gene encodes CDR1 SGDLS and CDR2 YYNGEE. This CDR3 comprises 15 residues. V was trimmed by 0 bases and J by 13 bases, leaving 20 bases between them. CDR3 residues: CASSVVDFGAIDQFF. In DNA form, the CDR3 reads TGTGCCAGCAGCGTAGTTGATTTTGGGGCGATTGATCAGTTCTTC.

V is TRBV7-9 and J is TRBJ2-3; D remains unclear. V lost 5 bases and J lost 2, with 11 bases in between. CDR1 is SEHNR, CDR2 FQNEAQ, per germline (reference sequence). The CDR3 totals 14 residues. The CDR3 DNA sequence: TGTGCCAGCAGCCTGCCGGGTAACACAGATACGCAGTATTTT. It yields the protein CASSLPGNTDTQYF.

V gene TRBV7-2 combines with J gene TRBJ2-7; D uncertain. CDR1 is SGHTA and CDR2 is FQGNSA in the germline V gene. Trimming stripped 8 bases from V and 1 base from J, with 12 bases between. The CDR3 has 13 residues. In DNA form, the CDR3 reads TGTGCCAGCCGCCCAACCGGATCCTACGAGCAGTACTTC. As protein: CASRPTGSYEQYF.

Concerning this clonotype: One end of the junction does not line up with germline, which may come from a read error. The chain links TRBV12-3 or TRBV12-4 to TRBJ2-3; 10 bases are shared with TRBD2. The CDR3 contains 14 residues. The CDR3 DNA sequence: TGTGCCAGCAGCTTAGCAGCGGGGGGGGCTATTGTACGATTT. Translated: CASSLAAGGAIVRF.

The chain recombines TRBV7-9 with TRBJ1-1, with D perhaps matching TRBD1 (6 bases). The CDR3 has 17 residues. V was trimmed by 5 bases and J by 8 bases, leaving 27 bases between them. CDR1 SEHNR and CDR2 FQNEAQ come from the germline V gene (reference sequence). The CDR3 DNA is TGTGCCAGCAGCGAGTGGTGGACAGATAAAGGCGGGGAGGAAGCTTTCTTT. Translated, it gives CASSEWWTDKGGEEAFF.

This clonotype was seen at least ten times. The genes are TRBV6-6 and TRBJ2-1; D not certain. V lost 2 bases, J lost 5 bases, and 13 bases lay in between. Per germline, CDR1 MNHNY and CDR2 SVGAGI (reference sequence). The CDR3 sequence is 15 residues long. The CDR3 DNA reads as TGTGCCAGCAGTTACGGGCAGGAAACAAACAATGAGCAGTTCTTC. Translated: CASSYGQETNNEQFF.

Regarding this clonotype: At one end, the junction sequence differs from germline, possibly due to a read error. The V gene is TRBV5-1, the J gene TRBJ2-5, with D tentatively TRBD2 (6 bases). The CDR3 has 14 residues. Looked up from germline, CDR1 is SGHRS and CDR2 is YFSETQ. The CDR3 DNA reads as TGTGCCAGCAGCAGTGGCGGGGAGAAAGAGACCCAGTACTTC. Its protein is CASSSGGEKETQYF. The full variable domain, its missing parts supplied by reference TRBV5-1 and TRBJ2-5, is KAGVTQTPRYLIKTRGQQVTLSCSPISGHRSVSWYQQTPGQGLQFLFEYFSETQRNKGNFPGRFSGRQFSNSRSEMNVSTLELGDSALYLCASSSGGEKETQYFGPGTRLLVL.

The genes are TRBV2 and TRBJ2-7; D ambiguous. Germline V gene lookup returns CDR1 SNHLY and CDR2 FYNNEI. The CDR3 sequence is 12 residues long. V lost 10 bases, J lost 8 bases, and 18 bases lay in between. This CDR3 reads CANPLDLYQQYV. The CDR3 DNA is TGTGCCAACCCCTTAGACTTGTACCAGCAGTACGTC.

The chain employs TRBV2 and TRBJ2-1, with 7 bases aligning to TRBD2. Germline V gene sequence: CDR1 SNHLY, CDR2 FYNNEI. V trimming: 6 bases; J trimming: 2 bases; junction bases outside the gene matches: 4. The CDR3 sequence is 14 residues long. The chain's CDR3 is CASRASGAYNEQFF. CDR3 coding DNA: TGTGCCAGCAGGGCTAGCGGAGCCTACAATGAGCAGTTCTTC.

Comment on this clonotype: With a much larger clone just one base away, this may be a read error. This chain uses TRBV9 with TRBJ2-1, with 7 bases fitting TRBD1. The CDR3 spans 15 residues. Losses at the gene ends were 9 bases for V and 10 bases for J; bases not matched to a gene: 19. CDR1 and CDR2 (germline): SGDLS, YYNGEE. The chain's CDR3 is CATSAKKTGVGEQFF. The CDR3 DNA sequence: TGTGCCACCAGTGCCAAGAAAACAGGGGTCGGAGAGCAGTTCTTC.

The sample holds a few counts of this clonotype. An end of the junction does not agree with germline; a read error may underlie this. CDR3 region: CASGDGGTDAQTF. The CDR3 nucleotides read TGTGCCAGCGGGGACGGGGGCACAGATGCCCAGACCTTT. This rearrangement joins TRBV2 to TRBJ1-2; a possible D gene is TRBD1 (6 bases). Germline V gene sequence: CDR1 SNHLY, CDR2 FYNNEI. The CDR3 sequence is 13 residues long.

This clonotype has at least ten counts. The gene calls are TRBV2 and TRBJ1-3, with 7 positions matching TRBD1. The CDR3 is 14 residues long. The germline V gene encodes CDR1 SNHLY and CDR2 FYNNEI. V lost 4 bases and J lost 8; bases outside the gene matches: 8. CDR3 DNA sequence: TGTGCCAGCAGTGGGGTGGGACAGAGGGACACCATATATTTT. Protein sequence: CASSGVGQRDTIYF.

About this clonotype itself: At one of its ends the junction is not consistent with the germline gene, which may arise from a read error. The chain uses TRBV7-9 and TRBJ2-7, with D maybe TRBD2 (8 bases). In germline, CDR1 is SEHNR, CDR2 FQNEAQ (reference sequence). The CDR3 totals 15 residues. As DNA, the CDR3 is TGTGCCTGCAGGGACAGCGGGGGCCAAGAGACCCAGTACTACTTC. It codes for CACRDSGGQETQYYF.

Points on this clonotype: An end of the junction differs from the germline gene, which may be a read error. The chain joins TRBV15 to TRBJ2-1, with unresolved D. Germline V gives CDR1 LNHNV, CDR2 YYDKDF (reference sequence). CDR3 length: 14 residues. The CDR3 here is CAASRGREQGSQSF. Written as DNA, the CDR3 is TGTGCCGCCAGCAGAGGCAGAGAGCAAGGAAGCCAGTCCTTC.